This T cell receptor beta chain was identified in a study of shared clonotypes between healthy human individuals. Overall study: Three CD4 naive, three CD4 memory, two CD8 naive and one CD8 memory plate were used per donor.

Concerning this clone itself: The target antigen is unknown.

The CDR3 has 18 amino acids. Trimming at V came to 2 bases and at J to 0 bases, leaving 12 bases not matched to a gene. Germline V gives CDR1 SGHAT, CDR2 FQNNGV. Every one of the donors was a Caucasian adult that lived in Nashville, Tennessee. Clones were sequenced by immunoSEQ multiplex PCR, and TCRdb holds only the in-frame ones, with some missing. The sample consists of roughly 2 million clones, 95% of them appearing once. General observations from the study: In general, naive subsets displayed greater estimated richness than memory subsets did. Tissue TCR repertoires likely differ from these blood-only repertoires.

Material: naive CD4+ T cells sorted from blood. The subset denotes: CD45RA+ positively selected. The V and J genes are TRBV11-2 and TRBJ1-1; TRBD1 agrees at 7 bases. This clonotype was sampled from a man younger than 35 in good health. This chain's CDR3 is CASSLIVFRGTMNTEAFF. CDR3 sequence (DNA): TGTGCCAGCAGCTTAATAGTATTCAGGGGGACTATGAACACTGAAGCTTTCTTT.